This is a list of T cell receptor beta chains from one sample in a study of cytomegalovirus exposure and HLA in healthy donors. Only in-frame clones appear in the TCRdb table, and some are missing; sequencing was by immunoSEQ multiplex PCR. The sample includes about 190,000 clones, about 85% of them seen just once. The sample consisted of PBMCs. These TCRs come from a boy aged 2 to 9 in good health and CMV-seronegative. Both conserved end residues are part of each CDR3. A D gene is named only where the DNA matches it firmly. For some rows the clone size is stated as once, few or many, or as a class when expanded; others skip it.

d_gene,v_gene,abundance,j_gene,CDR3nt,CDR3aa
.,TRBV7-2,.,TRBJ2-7,TGTGCCAGCAGTCTAGCCCGGTTACCTTGGTTGACCTACGAGCAGTACTTC,CASSLARLPWLTYEQYF
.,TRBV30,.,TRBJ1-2,TGTGCCTGGAGTGTGCTTGAAGAGGCAGAAGATGGCTACACCTTC,CAWSVLEEAEDGYTF
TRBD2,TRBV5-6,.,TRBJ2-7,TGTGCCAGCAGCTTGAATGCGGGAGTCAACGAGCAGTACTTC,CASSLNAGVNEQYF
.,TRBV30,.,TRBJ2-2,TGTGCCTGGAGTCGAGGGGGAAGCACCGGGGAGCTGTTTTTT,CAWSRGGSTGELFF
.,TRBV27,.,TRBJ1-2,TGTGCCAGCAGTTCAGGCAGGGTGGGAGGCTACACCTTC,CASSSGRVGGYTF
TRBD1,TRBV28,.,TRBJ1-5,TGTGCCAGCACCGACCTGACAGGGGAGTTCAGCAATCAGCCCCAGCATTTT,CASTDLTGEFSNQPQHF
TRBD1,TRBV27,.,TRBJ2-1,TGTGCCAGCAGTTCCATAGGGACAGGATACAATGAGCAGTTCTTC,CASSSIGTGYNEQFF
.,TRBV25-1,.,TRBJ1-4,TGTGCCACCTCGGAGGCGGGCTTCGGAAAACTGTTTTTT,CATSEAGFGKLFF
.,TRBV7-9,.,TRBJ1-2,TGTGCCAGCACCCTAGGAGGGCAGGGAGGATATGGCTACACCTTC,CASTLGGQGGYGYTF
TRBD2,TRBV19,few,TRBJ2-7,TGTGCCAGTAGTGGGACCTTAGCGGGATACGAGCAGTACTTC,CASSGTLAGYEQYF
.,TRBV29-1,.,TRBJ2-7,TGCAGCGTTGAAAAGTCCGCTCTAGTGGAGGGCACCCTGGGCACCTACGAGCAGTACTTC,CSVEKSALVEGTLGTYEQYF
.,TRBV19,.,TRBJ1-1,TGTGCCAGTAGTATAGGGCGGGGGGTAGCTTTCTTT,CASSIGRGVAFF
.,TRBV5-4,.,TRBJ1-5,TGTGCCAGCAGCTTGGCCAGACAGCCCCAGCATTTT,CASSLARQPQHF
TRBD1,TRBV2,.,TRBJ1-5,TGTGCCAGCAGTCAGGGACAGATTAGCAATCAGCCCCAGCATTTT,CASSQGQISNQPQHF
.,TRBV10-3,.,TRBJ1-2,TGTGCCATCAGTGAACAGCCCAACTATGGCTACACCTTC,CAISEQPNYGYTF
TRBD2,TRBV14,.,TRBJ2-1,TGTGCCAGCAGCTTACTCGATAGAGAGCGGGAGGCCTTATGGGAAAATGAGCAGTTCTTC,CASSLLDREREALWENEQFF
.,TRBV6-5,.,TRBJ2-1,TGTGCCAGCAGTTACGGGGCTGGAAGTTCCTACAATGAGCAGTTCTTC,CASSYGAGSSYNEQFF
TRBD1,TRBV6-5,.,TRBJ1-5,TGTGCCAGCAGTGACAGGGGAGGTCAGCCCCAGCATTTT,CASSDRGGQPQHF
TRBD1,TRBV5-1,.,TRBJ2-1,TGCGCCAGCAGCCCTGGGACAGGGACTTACAATGAGCAGTTCTTC,CASSPGTGTYNEQFF
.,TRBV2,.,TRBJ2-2,TGTGCCAGCAGGGAGGACAGTGAGACCGGGGAGCTGTTTTTT,CASREDSETGELFF
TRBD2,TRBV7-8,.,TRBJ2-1,TGTGCCAGCAGTACCTCCGGGACTAGCGCCAAGGGGGGGCAGTTCTTC,CASSTSGTSAKGGQFF
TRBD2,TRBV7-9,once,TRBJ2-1,TGTTCCAGCAGGAACCGGGAGGGGCAAACCTACAATGAGCAGTTCTTC,CSSRNREGQTYNEQFF
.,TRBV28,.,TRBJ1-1,TGTGCCAGCACCCATGGCGCGGCCATGAACACTGAAGCTTTCTTT,CASTHGAAMNTEAFF
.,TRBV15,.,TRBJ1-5,TGTGCCACCAGCAGAGCGACGGGAAGGAGCAATCAGCCCCAGCATTTT,CATSRATGRSNQPQHF
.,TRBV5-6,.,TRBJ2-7,TGTGCCAGCAGCACCCGTCGCGGGGTAAGCTACGAGCAGTACTTC,CASSTRRGVSYEQYF
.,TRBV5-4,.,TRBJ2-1,TGTGCCAGCAGCTTTCCCAGGGCAGACAATGAGCAGTTCTTC,CASSFPRADNEQFF
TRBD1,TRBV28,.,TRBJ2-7,TGTGCCAGCAGTTGGACAGGGGCCGAGCAGTACTTC,CASSWTGAEQYF